Sequencing of this TCR beta chain was carried out in a study of shared clonotypes between healthy human individuals. V lost 2 bases and J 1 base, leaving 9 bases between the germline ends. CDR3 length: 15 amino acids. Looked up from germline, CDR1 is SGHTA and CDR2 is FQGNSA. Deep level was the assay's run setting. Here immunoSEQ multiplex PCR was the method, and the copy in TCRdb shows in-frame clones only, minus some. The sample yields about 1,800,000 clones, about 95% seen once. Naive CD8 cells, CD45RO-negative and positively selected for CCR7, excluded terminally differentiated effector memory CD45RA+ cells. Study-wide results and limits: Among several donors, approximately 5.4% of naive CD4 clonotypes were found in common.

A remark on this clone: Antigen specificity is unknown.

This TCR was sampled from a man between 18 and 35 years old in good health. The material sequenced was naive CD8+ T cells sorted from blood. The chain joins TRBV7-2 to TRBJ2-1; D unclear. The CDR3 bases are TGTGCCAGCAGCTTATCCGCTAATTCCTACAATGAGCAGTTCTTC. It yields the protein CASSLSANSYNEQFF.